This note documents a single TCR beta chain sequence. Germline values: CDR1 SGHTA, CDR2 FQGTGA. CDR3 size: 18 residues. Trimming at V came to 5 bases and at J to 3 bases, leaving 8 bases not matched to a gene. This record comes from a study of blood T cell repertoires in COVID-19. Study context: Before being deemed recovered, Cohort 3 donors had two negative PCRs, clearance, or symptom resolution. Both acute and convalescent COVID-19 samples were obtained from the United States, Italy and Spain.

Methods used by the authors: Amplification of reference gene primers was used by the study to estimate nucleated cell counts. TCRdb's table, derived via immunoSEQ multiplex PCR, lists solely in-frame clones and lacks some. The V and J calls and clone size are taken from that table; D and trimming were inferred from the DNA. Among fewer than 250,000 clones listed, more than 75% were seen once. Donors were grouped by their self-reported clinical history. Sequencing was done on a sample of PBMCs or T cells enriched from blood (not recorded which). This sequence was found in a man aged 25-45 years in a cohort exposed to, infected with or recovered from COVID-19 (not recorded which). This sequence joins TRBV7-3 and TRBJ2-1, with TRBD2 matching over 15 bases. CDR3 nucleotide sequence: TGTGCCAGCAGCCTAGGACTAGCGGGAGGGTCCCTCTACAATGAGCAGTTCTTC. Its translation: CASSLGLAGGSLYNEQFF.